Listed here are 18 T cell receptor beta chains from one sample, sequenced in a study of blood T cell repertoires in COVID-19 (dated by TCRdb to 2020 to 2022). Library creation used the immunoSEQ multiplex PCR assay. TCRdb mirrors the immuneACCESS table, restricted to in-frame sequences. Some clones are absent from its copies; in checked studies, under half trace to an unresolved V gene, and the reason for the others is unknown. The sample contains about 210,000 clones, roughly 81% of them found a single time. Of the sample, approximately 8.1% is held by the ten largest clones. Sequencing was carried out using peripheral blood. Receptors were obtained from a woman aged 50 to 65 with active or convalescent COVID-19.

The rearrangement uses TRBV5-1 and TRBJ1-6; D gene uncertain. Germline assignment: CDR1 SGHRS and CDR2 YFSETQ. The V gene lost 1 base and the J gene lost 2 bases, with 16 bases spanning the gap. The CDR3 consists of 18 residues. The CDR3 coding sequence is TGCGCCAGCAGCTTGTATACCGGGGAGGTGACCTATAATTCACCCCTCCACTTT. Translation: CASSLYTGEVTYNSPLHF.

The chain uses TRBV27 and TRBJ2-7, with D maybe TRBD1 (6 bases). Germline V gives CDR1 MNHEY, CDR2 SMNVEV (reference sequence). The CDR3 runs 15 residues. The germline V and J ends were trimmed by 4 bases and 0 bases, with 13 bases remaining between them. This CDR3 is CASSSSGHISYEQYF. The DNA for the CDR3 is TGTGCCAGCAGTTCATCGGGACATATCTCCTACGAGCAGTACTTC.

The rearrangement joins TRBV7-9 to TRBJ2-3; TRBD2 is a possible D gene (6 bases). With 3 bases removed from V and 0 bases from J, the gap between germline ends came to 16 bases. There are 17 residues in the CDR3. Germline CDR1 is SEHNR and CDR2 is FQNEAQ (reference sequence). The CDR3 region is CASSFPKAGKSTDTQYF. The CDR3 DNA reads TGTGCCAGCAGCTTTCCTAAGGCGGGAAAAAGCACAGATACGCAGTATTTT.

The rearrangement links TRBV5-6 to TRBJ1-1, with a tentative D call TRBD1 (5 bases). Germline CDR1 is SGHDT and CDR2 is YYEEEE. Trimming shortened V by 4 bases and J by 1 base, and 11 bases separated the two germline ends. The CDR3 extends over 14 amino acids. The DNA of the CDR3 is TGTGCCAGCAGCCCCCTCGACAGGAACACTGAAGCTTTCTTT. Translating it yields CASSPLDRNTEAFF.

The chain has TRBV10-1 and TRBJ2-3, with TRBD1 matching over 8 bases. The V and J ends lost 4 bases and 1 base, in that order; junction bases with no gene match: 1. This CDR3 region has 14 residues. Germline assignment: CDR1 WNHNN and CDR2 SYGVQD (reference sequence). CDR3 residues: CASSADRGTDTQYF. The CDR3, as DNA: TGCGCCAGCAGTGCGGACAGGGGCACAGATACGCAGTATTTT.

In nucleotides, the CDR3 is TGTGCCAGTAGTACGGCGACTAGCGGGAGCAGAGGCGAGCAGTACTTC. Amino acids: CASSTATSGSRGEQYF. V gene TRBV19 combines with J gene TRBJ2-7, with TRBD2 matching over 12 bases. The CDR3 is 16 amino acids. From germline, CDR1 is LNHDA and CDR2 SQIVND (reference sequence). The V gene end was trimmed by 4 bases and the J gene end by 6 bases; junction bases not matched to a gene: 10. The whole variable domain, remainder taken from reference TRBV19 and TRBJ2-7, is DGGITQSPKYLFRKEGQNVTLSCEQNLNHDAMYWYRQDPGQGLRLIYYSQIVNDFQKGDIAEGYSVSREKKESFPLTVTSAQKNPTAFYLCASSTATSGSRGEQYFGPGTRLTVT.

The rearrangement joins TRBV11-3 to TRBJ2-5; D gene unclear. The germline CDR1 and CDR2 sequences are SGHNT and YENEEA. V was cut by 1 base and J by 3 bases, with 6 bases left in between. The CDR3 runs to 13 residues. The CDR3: CASSLGEKETQYF. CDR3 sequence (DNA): TGTGCCAGCAGCTTAGGAGAGAAAGAGACCCAGTACTTC. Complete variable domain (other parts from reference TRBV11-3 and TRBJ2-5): EAGVVQSPRYKIIEKKQPVAFWCNPISGHNTLYWYLQNLGQGPELLIRYENEEAVDDSQLPKDRFSAERLKGVDSTLKIQPAELGDSAVYLCASSLGEKETQYFGPGTRLLVL.

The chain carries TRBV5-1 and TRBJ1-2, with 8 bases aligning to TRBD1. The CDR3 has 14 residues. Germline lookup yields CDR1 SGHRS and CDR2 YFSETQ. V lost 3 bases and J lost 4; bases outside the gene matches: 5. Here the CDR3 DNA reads TGCGCCAGCAGCTCTGCCGGGACAGGCTATGGCTACACCTTC. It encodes CASSSAGTGYGYTF.

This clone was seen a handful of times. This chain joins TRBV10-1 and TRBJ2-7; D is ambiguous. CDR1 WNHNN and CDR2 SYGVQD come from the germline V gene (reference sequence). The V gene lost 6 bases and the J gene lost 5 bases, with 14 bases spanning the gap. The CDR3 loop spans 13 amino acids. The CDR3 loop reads CASRPTRIHEQYV. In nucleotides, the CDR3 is TGCGCCAGCAGGCCGACAAGAATCCACGAGCAGTACGTC.

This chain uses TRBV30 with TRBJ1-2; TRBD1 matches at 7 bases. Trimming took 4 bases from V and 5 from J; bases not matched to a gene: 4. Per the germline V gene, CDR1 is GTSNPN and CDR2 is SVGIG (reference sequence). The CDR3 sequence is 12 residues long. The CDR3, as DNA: TGTGCCTGGAACCGACAGGGATATGGCTACACCTTC. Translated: CAWNRQGYGYTF.

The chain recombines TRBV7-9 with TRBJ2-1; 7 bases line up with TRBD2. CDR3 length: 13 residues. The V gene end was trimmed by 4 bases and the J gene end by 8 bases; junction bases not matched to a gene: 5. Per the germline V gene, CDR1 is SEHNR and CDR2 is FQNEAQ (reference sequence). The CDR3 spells CASSSRTRDEQFF. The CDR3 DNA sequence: TGTGCCAGCAGCTCCCGGACTAGGGATGAGCAGTTCTTC.

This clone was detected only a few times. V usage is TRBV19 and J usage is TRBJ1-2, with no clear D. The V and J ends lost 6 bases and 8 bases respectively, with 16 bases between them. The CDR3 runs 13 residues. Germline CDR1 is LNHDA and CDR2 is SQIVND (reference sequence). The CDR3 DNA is TGTGCCAGTAGCGTTACCTACACGGGGGGCTACACCTTC. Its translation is CASSVTYTGGYTF.

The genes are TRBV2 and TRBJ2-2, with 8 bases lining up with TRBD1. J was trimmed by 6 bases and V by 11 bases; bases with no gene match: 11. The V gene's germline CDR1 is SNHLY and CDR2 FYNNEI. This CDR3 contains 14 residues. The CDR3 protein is CAGTRDRRSGELFF. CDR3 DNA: TGTGCCGGAACCCGGGACAGGAGGTCCGGGGAGCTGTTTTTT.

Here the CDR3 DNA reads TGTGCCAGCTCACCGGGCAGTGGGCCGCCCTACGAGCAGTACGTC. Amino acids: CASSPGSGPPYEQYV. V is TRBV18 and J is TRBJ2-7; D remains unclear. Germline lookup yields CDR1 KGHSH and CDR2 LQKENI. The CDR3 totals 15 residues. Between the trimmed V and J ends, which lost 3 bases and 2 bases, there was a span of 14 bases.

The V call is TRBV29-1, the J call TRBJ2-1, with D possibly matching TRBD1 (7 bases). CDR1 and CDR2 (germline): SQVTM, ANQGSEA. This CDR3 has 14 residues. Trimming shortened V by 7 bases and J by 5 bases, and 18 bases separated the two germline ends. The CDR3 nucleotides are TGCAGCGCCGACAGGGATCGCGGGGACAATGAGCAGTTCTTC. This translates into CSADRDRGDNEQFF.

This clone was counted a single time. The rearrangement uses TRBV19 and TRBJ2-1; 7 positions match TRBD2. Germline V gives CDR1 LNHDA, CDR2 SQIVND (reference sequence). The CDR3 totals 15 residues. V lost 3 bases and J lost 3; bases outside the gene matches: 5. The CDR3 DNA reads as TGTGCCAGTAGTATCGGGGGGAGTTTCTACAATGAGCAGTTCTTC. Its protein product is CASSIGGSFYNEQFF.

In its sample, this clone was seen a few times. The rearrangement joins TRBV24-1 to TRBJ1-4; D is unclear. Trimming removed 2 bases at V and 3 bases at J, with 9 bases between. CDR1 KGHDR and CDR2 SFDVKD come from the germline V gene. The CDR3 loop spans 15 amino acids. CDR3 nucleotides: TGTGCCACCAGTGATTCGCAGGTGTCTAATGAAAAACTGTTTTTT. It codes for CATSDSQVSNEKLFF.

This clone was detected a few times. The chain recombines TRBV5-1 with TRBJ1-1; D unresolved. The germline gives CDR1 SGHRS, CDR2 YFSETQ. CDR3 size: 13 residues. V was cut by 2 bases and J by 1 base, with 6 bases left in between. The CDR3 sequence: CASSFSQNTEAFF. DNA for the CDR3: TGCGCCAGCAGCTTCTCACAGAACACTGAAGCTTTCTTT.